The clone carrying this T cell receptor (beta chain) has a handful of counts. Germline V gives CDR1 SGHRS, CDR2 YFSETQ. After removal of 5 bases from V and 7 bases from J, the junction contained 3 bases not matched to a gene. CDR3 size: 14 residues. This record comes from a study of T cell responses to AZD1222 COVID-19 vaccine. Measured with immunoSEQ multiplex PCR; TCRdb has only the in-frame clones, and not every one. The table lists over 50,000 clones, about four fifths of them singletons. Material: peripheral blood, obtained 28 days after the second AZD1222 dose. The clonotype originates from an adult who received the AZD1222 COVID-19 vaccine. The rearrangement uses TRBV5-1 and TRBJ2-1; 13 positions match TRBD2. CDR3 sequence (DNA): TGCGCCAGCAGTGGGACTAGCGGGAAAAATGAGCAGTTCTTC. Protein sequence: CASSGTSGKNEQFF.